This T cell receptor (beta chain) was captured in a study of blood T cell repertoires in COVID-19. Overall study context: The United States, Italy and Spain were the sources of the acute and convalescent COVID-19 samples.

This CDR3 has 13 residues. V shed 4 bases and J shed 6 bases, with 12 bases lying between them. The germline V gene encodes CDR1 WSHSY and CDR2 SAAADI. Original data processing: Using reference gene primer amplification, nucleated cell counts were estimated. Repertoires were generated with immunoSEQ multiplex PCR, while TCRdb's copy carries only in-frame clones and drops some. V and J calls and clone size are those listed in that table; D and trimming were worked out from the DNA. The sample comprises about 100,000 clones, about 90% of which are singletons, and about 1.8% rests with the top ten. This clonotype was sampled from a human donor with active COVID-19. The donor label of this sample is uncertain. Sample: peripheral blood. This chain joins TRBV10-2 and TRBJ1-1; maybe TRBD1 (5 bases). DNA for the CDR3: TGCGCCAGCAGTGGGGTCAGGGAAGCTGAAGCTTTCTTT. Translating it yields CASSGVREAEAFF.